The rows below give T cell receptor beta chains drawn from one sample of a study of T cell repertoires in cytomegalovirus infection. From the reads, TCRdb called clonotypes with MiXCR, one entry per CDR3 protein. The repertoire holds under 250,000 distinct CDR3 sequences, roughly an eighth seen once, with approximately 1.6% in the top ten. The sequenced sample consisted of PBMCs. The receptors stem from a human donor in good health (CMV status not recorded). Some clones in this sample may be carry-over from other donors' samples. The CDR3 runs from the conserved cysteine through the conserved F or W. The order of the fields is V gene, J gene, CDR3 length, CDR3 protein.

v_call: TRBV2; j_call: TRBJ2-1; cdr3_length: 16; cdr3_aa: CASSETSDGGYNEQFF
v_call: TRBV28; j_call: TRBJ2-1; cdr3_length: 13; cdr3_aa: CASYKPPGNEQFF
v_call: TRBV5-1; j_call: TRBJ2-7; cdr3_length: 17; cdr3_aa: CASTASPGASGVYEQYF
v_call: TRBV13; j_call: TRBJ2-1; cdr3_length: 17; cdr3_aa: CASSLVTLAGERNEQFF
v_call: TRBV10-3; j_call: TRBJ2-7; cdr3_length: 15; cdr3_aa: CAISETTDRAYEQYF
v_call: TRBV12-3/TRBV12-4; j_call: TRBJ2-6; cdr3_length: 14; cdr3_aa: CASSLDGGANVLTF
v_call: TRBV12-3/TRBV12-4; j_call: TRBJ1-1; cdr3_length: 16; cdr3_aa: CASSFRQGAGNTEAFF
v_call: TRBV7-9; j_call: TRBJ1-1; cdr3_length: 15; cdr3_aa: CASSSGTGGRTEAFF
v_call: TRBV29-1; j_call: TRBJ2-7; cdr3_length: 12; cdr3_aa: CSVDGGAYEQYF
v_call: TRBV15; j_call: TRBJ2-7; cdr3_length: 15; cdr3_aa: CATSRDLGGPNEQYF
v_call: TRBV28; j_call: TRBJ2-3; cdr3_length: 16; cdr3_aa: CASSQPGQTSTDTQYF
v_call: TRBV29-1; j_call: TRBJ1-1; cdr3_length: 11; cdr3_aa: CSGSVNTEAFF